A selection of T cell receptor beta chains follows, all from one sample in a study of response to subunit inactivated influenza vaccine. TCRdb used MiXCR to reprocess the RT-PCR reads, holding one entry per CDR3 protein. This sample has hundreds of thousands of distinct CDR3 sequences, with 21% found just once. Sequenced material: PBMCs from blood, taken 21 months after vaccination. The source is a man in his fifties or sixties who received an inactivated influenza vaccine. Each CDR3 is given with its conserved first and last residue. The D gene is left open where the match is weak. Clone sizes are given selectively: once, few, many, or a class where the clone is expanded.

abundance: few
len: 15
d_gene: -
v_gene: TRBV15
j_gene: TRBJ2-7
CDR3nt: TGTGCCACCAGCAGAGACCCAGGGTTGTTATACGAGCAGTACTTC
CDR3aa: CATSRDPGLLYEQYF

abundance: few
len: 17
d_gene: -
v_gene: TRBV20-1
j_gene: TRBJ1-5
CDR3nt: TGCAGTGCTAGAGATCCCCGGCTAGTAGAAGGAAATCAGCCCCAGCATTTT
CDR3aa: CSARDPRLVEGNQPQHF

abundance: -
len: 14
d_gene: TRBD1
v_gene: TRBV12-3/TRBV12-4
j_gene: TRBJ2-7
CDR3nt: TGTGCCAGCACCGGAGGACAGGGAGGCTACGAGCAGTACTTC
CDR3aa: CASTGGQGGYEQYF

abundance: -
len: 14
d_gene: -
v_gene: TRBV6-2/TRBV6-3
j_gene: TRBJ2-2
CDR3nt: TGTGCCAGCTTCCGCAGCGTGAACACCGGGGAGCTGTTTTTT
CDR3aa: CASFRSVNTGELFF

abundance: many
len: 14
d_gene: TRBD1
v_gene: TRBV3-1
j_gene: TRBJ1-2
CDR3nt: TGTGCCAGCAGCCAACCCGACAGGGACGGTGGCTACACCTTC
CDR3aa: CASSQPDRDGGYTF

abundance: many
len: 15
d_gene: -
v_gene: TRBV10-3
j_gene: TRBJ1-6
CDR3nt: TGTGCCATCAGTGTGGACAGCTCCTATAATTCACCCCTCCACTTT
CDR3aa: CAISVDSSYNSPLHF

abundance: -
len: 13
d_gene: -
v_gene: TRBV28
j_gene: TRBJ2-5
CDR3nt: TGTGCCAGCAATCATAGGGGTTGGGAGACCCAGTACTTC
CDR3aa: CASNHRGWETQYF

abundance: -
len: 12
d_gene: TRBD1
v_gene: TRBV7-9
j_gene: TRBJ2-7
CDR3nt: TGTGCCAGCAGCGTTTACAGGGGCGAGCAGTACTTC
CDR3aa: CASSVYRGEQYF

abundance: -
len: 14
d_gene: -
v_gene: TRBV11-1
j_gene: TRBJ2-6
CDR3nt: TGTGCCAGCAGCCGGGACGGTGGGGCCAACGTCCTGACTTTC
CDR3aa: CASSRDGGANVLTF

abundance: many
len: 16
d_gene: TRBD2
v_gene: TRBV3-1
j_gene: TRBJ2-1
CDR3nt: TGTGCCAGCAGCCACAGTTCTAGCGGGAGTAGAAATGAGCAGTTCTTC
CDR3aa: CASSHSSSGSRNEQFF

abundance: few
len: 16
d_gene: TRBD2
v_gene: TRBV7-2
j_gene: TRBJ2-1
CDR3nt: TGTGCCAGCAGAGATGGACTAGCGGGTTCCTACAATGAGCAGTTCTTC
CDR3aa: CASRDGLAGSYNEQFF

abundance: many
len: 14
d_gene: TRBD1
v_gene: TRBV5-1
j_gene: TRBJ2-1
CDR3nt: TGCGCCAGCCGGGGGACAGGGGGCCACAATGAGCAGTTCTTC
CDR3aa: CASRGTGGHNEQFF

abundance: -
len: 13
d_gene: -
v_gene: TRBV7-9
j_gene: TRBJ1-5
CDR3nt: TGTGCCAGCAGCTTGGCAGAAGATCAGCCCCAGCATTTT
CDR3aa: CASSLAEDQPQHF

abundance: few
len: 18
d_gene: TRBD2
v_gene: TRBV7-3
j_gene: TRBJ2-2
CDR3nt: TGTGCCAGCAGCTTAATGTTATGGACTAGCGGTAACACCGGGGAGCTGTTTTTT
CDR3aa: CASSLMLWTSGNTGELFF

abundance: -
len: 15
d_gene: -
v_gene: TRBV6-2/TRBV6-3
j_gene: TRBJ2-2
CDR3nt: TGTGCCAGCAGTACAAGACAGGCATCGGGCGGGGAGCTGTTTTTT
CDR3aa: CASSTRQASGGELFF

abundance: -
len: 14
d_gene: -
v_gene: TRBV14
j_gene: TRBJ2-5
CDR3nt: TGTGCCAGCAGCCAACTGTCAGCTGAAGAGACCCAGTACTTC
CDR3aa: CASSQLSAEETQYF

abundance: -
len: 15
d_gene: TRBD1
v_gene: TRBV5-1
j_gene: TRBJ1-2
CDR3nt: TGCGCCAGCAGCTACCGACAGGGGGCGTGGTATGGCTACACCTTC
CDR3aa: CASSYRQGAWYGYTF

abundance: many
len: 19
d_gene: TRBD1
v_gene: TRBV6-2/TRBV6-3
j_gene: TRBJ1-1
CDR3nt: TGTGCCAGCAGGCCCAACCGATTTTGGACAGGGCCAGGGAACACTGAAGCTTTCTTT
CDR3aa: CASRPNRFWTGPGNTEAFF

abundance: -
len: 12
d_gene: -
v_gene: TRBV6-5
j_gene: TRBJ2-7
CDR3nt: TGTGCCAGCAGACAGGTGGCATACGAGCAGTACTTC
CDR3aa: CASRQVAYEQYF

abundance: few
len: 15
d_gene: TRBD1
v_gene: TRBV5-5
j_gene: TRBJ1-1
CDR3nt: TGTGCCAGCAGCGATAGGGACAGGGAGGACACTGAAGCTTTCTTT
CDR3aa: CASSDRDREDTEAFF

abundance: -
len: 18
d_gene: -
v_gene: TRBV18
j_gene: TRBJ2-1
CDR3nt: TGTGCCAGCTCACCGGTTCAGGGACTCCCGAGCTCCTACAATGAGCAGTTCTTC
CDR3aa: CASSPVQGLPSSYNEQFF

abundance: few
len: 17
d_gene: -
v_gene: TRBV4-1
j_gene: TRBJ1-4
CDR3nt: TGCGCCAGCAGCCAAGACAGACCCCGAGGCAAAAATGAAAAACTGTTTTTT
CDR3aa: CASSQDRPRGKNEKLFF

abundance: few
len: 15
d_gene: TRBD2
v_gene: TRBV18
j_gene: TRBJ2-1
CDR3nt: TGTGCCAGCTCACCAAGCGGGGGGATCTACAATGAGCAGTTCTTC
CDR3aa: CASSPSGGIYNEQFF

abundance: -
len: 15
d_gene: TRBD1
v_gene: TRBV5-1
j_gene: TRBJ1-4
CDR3nt: TGCGCCAGCAGCTTGATAGGGACAGGGCGAGAAAAACTGTTTTTT
CDR3aa: CASSLIGTGREKLFF

abundance: -
len: 17
d_gene: -
v_gene: TRBV4-3
j_gene: TRBJ2-3
CDR3nt: TGCGCCAGCAGCCAGGGCCGAGGCGGACAATCCACAGATACGCAGTATTTT
CDR3aa: CASSQGRGGQSTDTQYF

abundance: -
len: 15
d_gene: -
v_gene: TRBV6-2/TRBV6-3
j_gene: TRBJ2-3
CDR3nt: TGTGCCAGCACCGCCCTTCTCTACCGGAGAGATACGCAGTATTTT
CDR3aa: CASTALLYRRDTQYF

abundance: -
len: 13
d_gene: TRBD1
v_gene: TRBV15
j_gene: TRBJ1-2
CDR3nt: TGTGCCACCAGCAAGGACAGGGTGGGGGGCTACACCTTC
CDR3aa: CATSKDRVGGYTF

abundance: -
len: 18
d_gene: TRBD2
v_gene: TRBV7-8
j_gene: TRBJ2-1
CDR3nt: TGTGCCAGCAGCTCCTGGACTAGCGGGGGGCAAATACCCAATGAGCAGTTCTTC
CDR3aa: CASSSWTSGGQIPNEQFF

abundance: few
len: 13
d_gene: -
v_gene: TRBV4-1
j_gene: TRBJ1-5
CDR3nt: TGCGCCAGCAGCCAAGACCCTAATCAGCCCCAGCATTTT
CDR3aa: CASSQDPNQPQHF

abundance: -
len: 15
d_gene: TRBD1
v_gene: TRBV24-1
j_gene: TRBJ2-1
CDR3nt: TGTGCCACCAGCGAGACAGGGGGTCCTATGGATGAGCAGTTCTTC
CDR3aa: CATSETGGPMDEQFF

abundance: few
len: 16
d_gene: -
v_gene: TRBV7-2
j_gene: TRBJ1-4
CDR3nt: TGTGCCAGCAGCTTAGCCGGAGGGCTCCCTAATGAAAAACTGTTTTTT
CDR3aa: CASSLAGGLPNEKLFF

abundance: many
len: 14
d_gene: -
v_gene: TRBV27
j_gene: TRBJ1-1
CDR3nt: TGTGCCAGCAGACCTAGTCCGGCCAACACTGAAGCTTTCTTT
CDR3aa: CASRPSPANTEAFF

abundance: few
len: 13
d_gene: -
v_gene: TRBV29-1
j_gene: TRBJ1-1
CDR3nt: TGCAGCGTTGAGGGATTTAGACAGAGCGAAGCTTTCTTT
CDR3aa: CSVEGFRQSEAFF

abundance: -
len: 14
d_gene: TRBD1
v_gene: TRBV27
j_gene: TRBJ1-5
CDR3nt: TGTGCCAGCAGTTTTCGACAGGGGCGTCAGCCCCAGCATTTT
CDR3aa: CASSFRQGRQPQHF

abundance: -
len: 14
d_gene: -
v_gene: TRBV5-6
j_gene: TRBJ2-7
CDR3nt: TGTGCCAGCAGCCGTGGACGGACCGATTACGAGCAGTACTTC
CDR3aa: CASSRGRTDYEQYF

abundance: few
len: 14
d_gene: -
v_gene: TRBV12-3/TRBV12-4
j_gene: TRBJ2-5
CDR3nt: TGTGCCAGCAGCAATTCCGGGACGATGGGGACCCAGTACTTC
CDR3aa: CASSNSGTMGTQYF

abundance: -
len: 12
d_gene: -
v_gene: TRBV20-1
j_gene: TRBJ2-7
CDR3nt: TGCAGTGCTACAGGGTCCGCCAACGAGCAGTACTTC
CDR3aa: CSATGSANEQYF